This T cell receptor beta chain was sequenced during a study of response to subunit inactivated influenza vaccine. Study results and limitations: Authors suggested each seasonal influenza vaccination recruits few new T cells.

TCRdb itself ran the RT-PCR reads through MiXCR, one entry per CDR3 protein. The sample lists about half a million distinct CDR3 sequences, about 25% occurring once. The CDR3 covers 14 residues. Looked up from germline, CDR1 is SGHDN and CDR2 is FVKESK. With 3 bases removed from V and 3 bases from J, the gap between germline ends came to 12 bases. This clonotype was counted once. Its target is not known. This TCR derives from a man between 50 and 59 years old who received an inactivated influenza vaccine. The sequencing here drew on CD4+ T cells sorted from PBMCs, taken about 5 days after vaccination. V is TRBV14 and J is TRBJ2-7; no clear D. CDR3 sequence (DNA): TGTGCCAGCAGCCATTTTGAGAGCTTCTACGAGCAGTACTTC. It codes for CASSHFESFYEQYF.